This T cell receptor (beta chain) comes out of a study of CD8+CD57+ T cells in acquired aplastic anemia. Overall study: Sorted cells (CD4+ and CD8+) yielded DNA amounts that averaged approximately 3.1 ug.

By flow cytometry, patients selected for sequencing had shown an expansion of CD8+CD57+ cells. Genomic DNA templated the TCR beta VDJ and CDR3 profiling. TCRdb called the reads again in MiXCR, with one record for every CDR3 protein. The sample lists about 200,000 distinct CDR3 sequences; under 55% were seen once. Points on this clonotype: A much bigger clone sits one base away, suggesting this may be a read error.

Germline CDR1 SGHVS, CDR2 FQNEAQ. V lost 6 bases and J lost 4, with 15 bases in between. This CDR3 spans 15 amino acids. The receptor comes from a human donor with aplastic anemia. Sequenced material: sorted CD4+, CD8+, or CD8+CD57+ T cells (not recorded which) from PBMCs. V is TRBV7-8 and J is TRBJ2-2; a weak D match, TRBD1 (5 bases). CDR3 nucleotide sequence: TGTGCCAGCAGTGACTCGGACACGAGCACCGGGGAGCTGTTTTTT. Translated: CASSDSDTSTGELFF.